Listed here are 20 T cell receptor beta chains from one sample, sequenced in a study of blood T cell repertoires in COVID-19. Profiling relied on immunoSEQ multiplex PCR, and the TCRdb table lists in-frame clones only, not all of them. This sample has approximately 90,000 clones, with over 75% found just once. Sequenced input: peripheral blood. Receptor source: a human donor in a cohort sampled during active COVID-19.

The CDR3 DNA reads TGTGCCTGGAGTAGAGGGACCGGGGAGCTGTTTTTT. Translation gives CAWSRGTGELFF. The chain employs TRBV30 and TRBJ2-2; a weak D match, TRBD2 (5 bases). Germline assignment: CDR1 GTSNPN and CDR2 SVGIG (reference sequence). Trimming shortened V by 2 bases and J by 5 bases, and 6 bases separated the two germline ends. This CDR3 is built from 12 residues.

The chain joins TRBV28 to TRBJ1-5; D is possibly TRBD1 (6 bases). CDR1 is MDHEN and CDR2 is SYDVKM in the germline V gene. CDR3 length: 14 amino acids. The CDR3 DNA sequence: TGTGCTAGTGGGGGGGCGCGGAGCAATCAGCCCCAGCATTTT. Amino acid sequence: CASGGARSNQPQHF.

Here the CDR3 reads CASSVAAGRVAGELFF. Written as DNA, the CDR3 is TGTGCCAGCAGCGTAGCGGCAGGTCGAGTCGCCGGGGAGCTGTTTTTT. The chain is built from TRBV9 and TRBJ2-2; no clear D. V gave up 0 bases and J gave up 6 bases, with 15 bases separating them. Looked up from germline, CDR1 is SGDLS and CDR2 is YYNGEE. CDR3 length equals 16 residues.

The gene calls are TRBV5-6 and TRBJ1-2; 9 bases are a match to TRBD1. With 4 bases clipped from V and 8 bases from J, the junction kept 12 bases outside the gene matches. This CDR3 has 15 residues. CDR1 is SGHDT, CDR2 YYEEEE, per germline. CDR3 loop: CASSAYGQGIRGYTF. In nucleotides, the CDR3 is TGTGCCAGCAGCGCTTACGGACAGGGGATTAGGGGCTACACCTTC.

This clone was counted a single time. The gene calls are TRBV10-3 and TRBJ2-7, with D perhaps matching TRBD1 (6 bases). In germline, CDR1 is ENHRY, CDR2 SYGVKD. This CDR3 is 14 amino acids long. Trimming stripped 2 bases from V and 3 bases from J, with 11 bases between. The CDR3 here is CAISERTEYYEQYF. The CDR3 nucleotides read TGTGCCATCAGTGAGAGGACAGAGTACTACGAGCAGTACTTC.

This chain joins TRBV6-1 and TRBJ2-7; TRBD1 matches 9 bases. This CDR3 has 14 amino acids. Germline values: CDR1 MNHNS, CDR2 SASEGT. Losses at the gene ends were 3 bases for V and 4 bases for J; bases not matched to a gene: 4. The CDR3 nucleotides read TGTGCCAGCAGTGAGGACAGGGGAGCTTACGAGCAGTACTTC. It translates to CASSEDRGAYEQYF.

The rearrangement uses TRBV5-1 and TRBJ1-1; D gene ambiguous. The CDR3 runs 14 residues. The V end lost 1 base, the J end lost 1 base, and 8 bases lay between the germline ends. Germline loops: CDR1 SGHRS, CDR2 YFSETQ. The CDR3 protein is CASSLYSRNTEAFF. The CDR3, as DNA: TGCGCCAGCAGCTTGTACTCACGGAACACTGAAGCTTTCTTT.

This sequence joins TRBV19 and TRBJ2-2; no definite D call. V lost 1 base to trimming and J lost 4 bases, with 10 bases between them. This CDR3 has 15 residues. CDR1 and CDR2 from the germline V gene are LNHDA and SQIVND (reference sequence). The CDR3 is CASSIVRQSTGELFF. The CDR3 DNA reads TGTGCCAGTAGTATAGTGAGACAAAGCACCGGGGAGCTGTTTTTT.

The chain couples TRBV18 to TRBJ2-3; TRBD2 is a possible D gene (6 bases). Germline V CDR1 and CDR2: KGHSH, LQKENI. The CDR3 spans 15 residues. The V gene lost 9 bases and the J gene lost 0 bases, with 16 bases spanning the gap. The CDR3 loop reads CASGPPGLSTDTQYF. CDR3 bases: TGTGCCAGTGGACCACCGGGACTTAGCACAGATACGCAGTATTTT.

The gene calls are TRBV5-1 and TRBJ2-2; a weak D match, TRBD1 (6 bases). CDR3 size: 14 residues. From germline, CDR1 is SGHRS and CDR2 YFSETQ. V lost 2 bases and J lost 4, with 9 bases in between. CDR3 amino acids: CASSLQGGTGELFF. DNA for the CDR3: TGCGCCAGCAGCTTACAGGGTGGCACCGGGGAGCTGTTTTTT.

This clone was found a few times. The gene calls are TRBV4-1 and TRBJ1-5; perhaps TRBD1 as D (5 bases). Germline V CDR1 and CDR2: MGHRA, YSYEKL. CDR3 length: 16 amino acids. Trimming left V 1 base short and J 0 bases short, with 10 bases between. CDR3 nucleotide sequence: TGCGCCAGCAGCCAAGTTCAGGGTAATAGCAATCAGCCCCAGCATTTT. It yields the protein CASSQVQGNSNQPQHF.

J is TRBJ2-7 and V is TRBV5-1; 11 nucleotides line up with TRBD1. Germline V gives CDR1 SGHRS, CDR2 YFSETQ. Trimming at V came to 4 bases and at J to 3 bases, leaving 15 bases not matched to a gene. CDR3 size: 18 residues. The CDR3 protein is CASSLSGQGGRALYEQYF. The CDR3 coding sequence is TGCGCCAGCAGCCTATCGGGACAGGGGGGCCGAGCCCTCTACGAGCAGTACTTC.

This clone was counted once. This sequence joins TRBV18 and TRBJ1-3, with D tentatively TRBD1 (5 bases). Deletions cut 4 bases from V and 0 bases from J, with 10 bases between. This CDR3 contains 15 residues. The V gene's germline CDR1 is KGHSH and CDR2 LQKENI. CDR3 loop: CASSRTGGSGNTIYF. CDR3 nucleotide sequence: TGTGCCAGCTCACGTACGGGGGGCTCTGGAAACACCATATATTTT. Using reference TRBV18 and TRBJ1-3 for the parts outside the CDR3, the full variable domain is NAGVMQNPRHLVRRRGQEARLRCSPMKGHSHVYWYRQLPEEGLKFMVYLQKENIIDESGMPKERFSAEFPKEGPSILRIQQVVRGDSAAYFCASSRTGGSGNTIYFGEGSWLTVV.

The chain links TRBV5-1 to TRBJ1-1; TRBD1 aligns across 7 bases. V trimming: 4 bases; J trimming: 3 bases; junction bases outside the gene matches: 9. The CDR3 covers 15 residues. Germline V CDR1 and CDR2: SGHRS, YFSETQ. CDR3 amino acids: CASSPRTGGDTEAFF. CDR3 nucleotide sequence: TGCGCCAGCAGCCCTAGGACAGGAGGGGACACTGAAGCTTTCTTT.

This chain connects TRBV13 to TRBJ2-3, with a tentative D call TRBD2 (5 bases). The CDR3 extends over 15 amino acids. V was pared by 2 bases and J by 3 bases, with 12 bases between. Germline CDR1 and CDR2: PRHDT and FYEKMQ (reference sequence). The chain's CDR3 is CASSLRLTGTDTQYF. CDR3 nucleotide sequence: TGTGCCAGCAGCTTAAGACTTACGGGGACAGATACGCAGTATTTT.

The chain links TRBV25-1 to TRBJ2-2; maybe TRBD2 (5 bases). Germline CDR1 and CDR2: MGHDK and SYGVNS. The CDR3 runs to 14 residues. Deletions cut 4 bases from V and 8 bases from J, with 14 bases between. CDR3 nucleotides: TGTGCCAGCAGTGGGATCGAGGGAAGGGGGGAGCTGTTTTTT. Protein: CASSGIEGRGELFF.

This sequence joins TRBV4-2 and TRBJ1-4; D might be TRBD1 (6 bases). Looked up from germline, CDR1 is LGHNA and CDR2 is YNFKEQ. With 4 bases removed from V and 8 bases from J, the gap between germline ends came to 17 bases. CDR3 length: 15 amino acids. CDR3 DNA: TGTGCCAGCAGCCCAAACCCACAGGGCAACGAAAAACTGTTTTTT. Protein product: CASSPNPQGNEKLFF.

This clone turned up a few times. V usage is TRBV24-1 and J usage is TRBJ1-5; TRBD1 matches 8 bases. V lost 5 bases to trimming and J lost 6 bases; unmatched junction nucleotides: 2. The CDR3 is 13 residues long. Looked up from germline, CDR1 is KGHDR and CDR2 is SFDVKD. Here the CDR3 reads CATSGRGLQPQHF. CDR3 nucleotides: TGTGCCACCAGTGGCAGGGGGCTTCAGCCCCAGCATTTT.

The chain has TRBV6-5 and TRBJ1-2, with D tentatively TRBD1 (5 bases). This CDR3 is built from 14 residues. Trimming removed 6 bases at V and 3 bases at J, with 14 bases between. CDR1 is MNHEY and CDR2 is SVGAGI in the germline V gene. As DNA, the CDR3 is TGTGCCAGCAGGGGACTTGCCCCCGACTATGGCTACACCTTC. Protein product: CASRGLAPDYGYTF.

The genes are TRBV5-1 and TRBJ2-5; a possible D gene is TRBD2 (5 bases). The germline CDR1 and CDR2 sequences are SGHRS and YFSETQ. This CDR3 is built from 15 residues. Between the trimmed V and J ends, which lost 3 bases and 0 bases, there was a span of 12 bases. The CDR3 is CASSSNGLYQETQYF. The CDR3 DNA reads TGCGCCAGCAGCTCGAATGGACTGTACCAAGAGACCCAGTACTTC.